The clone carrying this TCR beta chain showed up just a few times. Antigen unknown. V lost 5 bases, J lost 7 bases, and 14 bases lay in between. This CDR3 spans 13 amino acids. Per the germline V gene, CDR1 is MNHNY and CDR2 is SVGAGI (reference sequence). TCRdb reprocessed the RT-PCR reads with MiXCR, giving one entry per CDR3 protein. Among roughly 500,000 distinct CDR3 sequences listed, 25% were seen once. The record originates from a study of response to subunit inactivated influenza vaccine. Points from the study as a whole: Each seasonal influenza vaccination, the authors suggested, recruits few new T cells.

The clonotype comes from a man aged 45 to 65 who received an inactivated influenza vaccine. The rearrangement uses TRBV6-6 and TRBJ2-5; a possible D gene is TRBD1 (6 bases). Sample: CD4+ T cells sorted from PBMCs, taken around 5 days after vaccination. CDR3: CASSDRTSGTQYF. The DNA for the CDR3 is TGTGCCAGCAGTGACAGGACCTCCGGGACCCAGTACTTC.